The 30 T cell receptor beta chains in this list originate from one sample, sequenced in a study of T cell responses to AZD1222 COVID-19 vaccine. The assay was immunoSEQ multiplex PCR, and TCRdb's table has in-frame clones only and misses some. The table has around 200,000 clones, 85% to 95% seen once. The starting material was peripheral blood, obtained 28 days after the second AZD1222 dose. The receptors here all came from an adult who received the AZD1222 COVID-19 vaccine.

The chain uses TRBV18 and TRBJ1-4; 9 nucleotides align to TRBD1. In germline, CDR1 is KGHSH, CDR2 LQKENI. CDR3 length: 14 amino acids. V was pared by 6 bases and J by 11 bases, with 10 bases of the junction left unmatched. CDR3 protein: CASSEIQGAEKLFF. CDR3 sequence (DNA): TGTGCCAGCTCGGAAATACAGGGGGCGGAGAAACTGTTTTTT.

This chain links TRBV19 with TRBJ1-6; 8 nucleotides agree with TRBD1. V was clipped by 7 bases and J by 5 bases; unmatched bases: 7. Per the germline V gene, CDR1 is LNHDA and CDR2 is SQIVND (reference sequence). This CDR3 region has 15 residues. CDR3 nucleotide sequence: TGTGCCAGTATTGCTTCGACAGGGGATAATTCACCCCTCCACTTT. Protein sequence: CASIASTGDNSPLHF.

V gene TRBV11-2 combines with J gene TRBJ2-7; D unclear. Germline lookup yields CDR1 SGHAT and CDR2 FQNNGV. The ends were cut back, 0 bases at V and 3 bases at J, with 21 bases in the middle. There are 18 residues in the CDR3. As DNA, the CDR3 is TGTGCCAGCAGCTTAGAAGAACTCCTTTCCGGCACTCTCTACGAGCAGTACTTC. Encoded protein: CASSLEELLSGTLYEQYF.

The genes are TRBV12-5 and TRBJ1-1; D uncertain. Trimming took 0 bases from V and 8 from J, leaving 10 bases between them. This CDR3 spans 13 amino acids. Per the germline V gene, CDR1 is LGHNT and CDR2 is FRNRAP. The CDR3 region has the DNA TGTGCTAGTGGTTTGGTACCGGGAATAGAAGCTTTCTTT. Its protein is CASGLVPGIEAFF.

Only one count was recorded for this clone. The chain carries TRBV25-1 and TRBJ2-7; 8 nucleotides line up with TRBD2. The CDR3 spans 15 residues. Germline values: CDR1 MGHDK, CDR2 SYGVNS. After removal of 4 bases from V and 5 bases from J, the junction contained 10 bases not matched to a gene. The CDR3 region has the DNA TGTGCCAGCAGTGTCCCCGGGAGGGCCGGCAACGAGCAGTACTTC. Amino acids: CASSVPGRAGNEQYF.

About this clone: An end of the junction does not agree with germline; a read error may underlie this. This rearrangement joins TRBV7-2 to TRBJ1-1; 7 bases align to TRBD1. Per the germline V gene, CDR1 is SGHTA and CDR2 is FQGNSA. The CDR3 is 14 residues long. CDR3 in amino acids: CASSARQGNTEASF. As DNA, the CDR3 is TGTGCCAGCAGCGCCCGACAGGGTAACACAGAAGCTTCCTTT.

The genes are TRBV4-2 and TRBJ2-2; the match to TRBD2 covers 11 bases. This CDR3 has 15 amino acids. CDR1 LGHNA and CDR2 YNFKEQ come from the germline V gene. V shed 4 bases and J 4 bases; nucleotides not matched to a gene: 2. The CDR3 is CASSPGTSGTGELFF. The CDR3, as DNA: TGTGCCAGCAGCCCTGGGACTAGCGGCACCGGGGAGCTGTTTTTT.

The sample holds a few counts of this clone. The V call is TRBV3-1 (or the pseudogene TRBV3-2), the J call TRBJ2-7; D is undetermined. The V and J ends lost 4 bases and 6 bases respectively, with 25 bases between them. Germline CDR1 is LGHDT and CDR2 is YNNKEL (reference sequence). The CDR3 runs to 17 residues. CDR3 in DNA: TGTGCCAGCAGCCTGGCAACGGAGCACCCCACGGTTGTCGAGCAGTACTTC. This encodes CASSLATEHPTVVEQYF.

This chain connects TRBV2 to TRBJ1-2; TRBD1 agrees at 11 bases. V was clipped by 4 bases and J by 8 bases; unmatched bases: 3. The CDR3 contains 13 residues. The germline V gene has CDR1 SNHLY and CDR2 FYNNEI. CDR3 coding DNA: TGTGCCAGCAGTGTTGGGACAGGGGGAGGCTACACCTTC. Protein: CASSVGTGGGYTF.

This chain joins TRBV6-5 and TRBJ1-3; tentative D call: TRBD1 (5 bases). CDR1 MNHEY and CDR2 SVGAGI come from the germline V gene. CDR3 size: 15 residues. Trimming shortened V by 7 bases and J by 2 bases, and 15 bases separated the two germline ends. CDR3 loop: CASTKGVGAGNTIYF. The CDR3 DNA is TGTGCCAGCACTAAAGGAGTGGGGGCTGGAAACACCATATATTTT.

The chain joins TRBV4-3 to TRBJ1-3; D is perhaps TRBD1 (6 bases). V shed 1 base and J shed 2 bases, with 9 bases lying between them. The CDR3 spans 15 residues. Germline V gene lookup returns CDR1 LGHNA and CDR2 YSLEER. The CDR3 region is CASSQVQGPGNTIYF. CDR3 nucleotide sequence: TGCGCCAGCAGCCAAGTACAGGGACCTGGAAACACCATATATTTT.

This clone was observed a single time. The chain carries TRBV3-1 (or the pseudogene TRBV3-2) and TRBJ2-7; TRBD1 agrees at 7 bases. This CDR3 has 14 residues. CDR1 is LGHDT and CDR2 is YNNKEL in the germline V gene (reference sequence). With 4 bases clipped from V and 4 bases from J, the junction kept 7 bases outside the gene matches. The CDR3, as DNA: TGTGCCAGCAGCCGGAACAGGGGTGTTTACGAGCAGTACTTC. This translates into CASSRNRGVYEQYF.

The CDR3 DNA reads TGTGCCACCGATAAGCGACAGGCACACAACCGGGAAAGCTCCTACGAGCAGTACTTC. This encodes CATDKRQAHNRESSYEQYF. J is TRBJ2-7 and V is TRBV24-1, with a possible D match to TRBD1 (6 bases). Trimming pared 9 bases from V and 0 bases from J, leaving 29 bases between. The CDR3 totals 19 residues. Germline V CDR1 and CDR2: KGHDR, SFDVKD.

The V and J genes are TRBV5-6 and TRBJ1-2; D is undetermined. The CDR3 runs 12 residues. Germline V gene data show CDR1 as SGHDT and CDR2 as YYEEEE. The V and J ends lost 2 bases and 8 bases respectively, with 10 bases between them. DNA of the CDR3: TGTGCCAGCAGCTTTGGGTTCCGAGGCTACACCTTC. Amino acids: CASSFGFRGYTF.

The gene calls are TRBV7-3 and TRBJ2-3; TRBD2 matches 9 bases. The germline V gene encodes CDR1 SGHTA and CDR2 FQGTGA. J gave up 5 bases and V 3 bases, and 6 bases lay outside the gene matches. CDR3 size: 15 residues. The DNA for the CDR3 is TGTGCCAGCAGCTTTAGCGGGAGCAGGGAAGATACGCAGTATTTT. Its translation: CASSFSGSREDTQYF.

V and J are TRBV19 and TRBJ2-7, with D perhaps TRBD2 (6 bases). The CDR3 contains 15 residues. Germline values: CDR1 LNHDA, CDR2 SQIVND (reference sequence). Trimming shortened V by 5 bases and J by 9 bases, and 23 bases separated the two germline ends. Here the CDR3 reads CASSPGSGGTYPQYF. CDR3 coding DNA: TGTGCCAGTAGTCCGGGGTCCGGCGGGACCTATCCGCAGTACTTC. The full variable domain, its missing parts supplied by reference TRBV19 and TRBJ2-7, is DGGITQSPKYLFRKEGQNVTLSCEQNLNHDAMYWYRQDPGQGLRLIYYSQIVNDFQKGDIAEGYSVSREKKESFPLTVTSAQKNPTAFYLCASSPGSGGTYPQYFGPGTRLTVT.

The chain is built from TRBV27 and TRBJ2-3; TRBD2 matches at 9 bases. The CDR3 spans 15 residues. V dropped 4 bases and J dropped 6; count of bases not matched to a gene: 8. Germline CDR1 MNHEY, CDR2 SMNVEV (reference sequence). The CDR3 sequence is CASSSPHSGSDTQYF. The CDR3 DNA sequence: TGTGCCAGCAGTTCCCCCCATAGCGGGAGTGATACGCAGTATTTT.

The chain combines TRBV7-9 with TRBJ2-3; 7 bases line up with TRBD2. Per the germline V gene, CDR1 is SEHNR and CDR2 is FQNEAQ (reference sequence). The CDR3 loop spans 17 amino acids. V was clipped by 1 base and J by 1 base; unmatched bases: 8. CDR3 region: CASSLGVGTIRTDTQYF. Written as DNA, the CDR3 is TGTGCCAGCAGCTTAGGAGTCGGGACTATCCGCACAGATACGCAGTATTTT.

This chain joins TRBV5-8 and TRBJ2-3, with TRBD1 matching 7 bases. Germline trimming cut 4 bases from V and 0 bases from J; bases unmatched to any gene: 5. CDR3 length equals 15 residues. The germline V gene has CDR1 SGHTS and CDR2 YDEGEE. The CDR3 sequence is CASSTRDRSTDTQYF. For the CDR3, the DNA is TGTGCCAGCAGCACCAGGGACAGAAGCACAGATACGCAGTATTTT.

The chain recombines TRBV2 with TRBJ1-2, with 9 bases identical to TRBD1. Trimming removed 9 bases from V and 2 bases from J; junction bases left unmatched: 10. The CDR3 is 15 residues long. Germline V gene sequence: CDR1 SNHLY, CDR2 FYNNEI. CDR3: CARTGGLIKNYGYTF. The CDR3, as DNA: TGTGCCAGAACAGGGGGCCTGATTAAAAACTATGGCTACACCTTC. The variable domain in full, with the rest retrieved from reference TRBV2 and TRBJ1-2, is EPEVTQTPSHQVTQMGQEVILRCVPISNHLYFYWYRQILGQKVEFLVSFYNNEISEKSEIFDDQFSVERPDGSNFTLKIRSTKLEDSAMYFCARTGGLIKNYGYTFGSGTRLTVV.

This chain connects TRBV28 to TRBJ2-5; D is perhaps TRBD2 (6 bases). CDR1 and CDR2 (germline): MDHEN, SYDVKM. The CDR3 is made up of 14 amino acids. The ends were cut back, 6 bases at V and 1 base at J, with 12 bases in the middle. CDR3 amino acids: CASSPGGAQETQYF. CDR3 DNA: TGTGCCAGCAGCCCTGGAGGGGCCCAAGAGACCCAGTACTTC.

The CDR3 spells CASSERGHSSYEQYF. Written as DNA, the CDR3 is TGTGCCAGCAGTGAGCGGGGACACAGCTCCTACGAGCAGTACTTC. V gene TRBV6-1 combines with J gene TRBJ2-7; the D call may be TRBD1 or TRBD2 (6 bases each). V shed 3 bases and J shed 0 bases, with 12 bases lying between them. This CDR3 contains 15 residues. Looked up from germline, CDR1 is MNHNS and CDR2 is SASEGT.

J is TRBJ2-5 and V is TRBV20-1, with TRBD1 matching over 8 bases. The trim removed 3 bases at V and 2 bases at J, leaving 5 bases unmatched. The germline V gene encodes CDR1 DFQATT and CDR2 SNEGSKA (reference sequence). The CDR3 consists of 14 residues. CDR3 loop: CSASYGQGQETQYF. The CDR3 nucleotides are TGCAGTGCTAGTTACGGACAGGGACAAGAGACCCAGTACTTC.

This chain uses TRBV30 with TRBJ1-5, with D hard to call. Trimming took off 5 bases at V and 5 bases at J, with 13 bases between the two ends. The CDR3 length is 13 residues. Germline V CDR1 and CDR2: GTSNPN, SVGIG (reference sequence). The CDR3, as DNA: TGTGCCTGGGGATACACCGTAGATCAGCCCCAGCATTTT. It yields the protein CAWGYTVDQPQHF.

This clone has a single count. In nucleotides, the CDR3 is TGTGCCAGCAGCCTCCGGGGGGACCCCTTCAGTGAGCAGTTCTTC. It codes for CASSLRGDPFSEQFF. V and J are TRBV7-3 and TRBJ2-1; 7 nucleotides agree with TRBD2. After removal of 5 bases from V and 9 bases from J, the junction contained 13 bases not matched to a gene. Germline lookup yields CDR1 SGHTA and CDR2 FQGTGA. The CDR3 is 15 residues long.

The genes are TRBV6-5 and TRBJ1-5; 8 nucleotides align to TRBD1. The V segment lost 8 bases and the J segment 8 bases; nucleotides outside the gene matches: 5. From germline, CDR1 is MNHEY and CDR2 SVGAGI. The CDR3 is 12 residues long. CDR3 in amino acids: CASGQGMEPQHF. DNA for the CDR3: TGTGCCAGCGGACAGGGAATGGAGCCCCAGCATTTT.

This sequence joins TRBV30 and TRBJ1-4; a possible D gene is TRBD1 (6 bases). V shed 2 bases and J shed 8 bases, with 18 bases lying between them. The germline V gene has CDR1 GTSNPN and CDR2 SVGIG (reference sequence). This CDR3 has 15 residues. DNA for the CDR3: TGTGCCTGGAGTCCTACAGGGAGAGCCCGAGAAAAACTGTTTTTT. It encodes CAWSPTGRAREKLFF.

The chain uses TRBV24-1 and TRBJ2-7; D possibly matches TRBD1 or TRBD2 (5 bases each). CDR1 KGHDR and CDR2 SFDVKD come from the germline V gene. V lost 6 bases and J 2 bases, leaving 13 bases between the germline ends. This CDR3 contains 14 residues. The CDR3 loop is CATSLAGLPYEQYF. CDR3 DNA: TGTGCCACCAGTCTAGCAGGGTTACCCTACGAGCAGTACTTC.

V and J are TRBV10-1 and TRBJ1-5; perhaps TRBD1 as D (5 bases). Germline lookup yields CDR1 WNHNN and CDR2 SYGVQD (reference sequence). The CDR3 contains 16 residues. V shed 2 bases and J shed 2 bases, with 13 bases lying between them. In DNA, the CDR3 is TGCGCCAGCAGTGAGCGGGTGGACACAGGCAATCAGCCCCAGCATTTT. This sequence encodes CASSERVDTGNQPQHF.

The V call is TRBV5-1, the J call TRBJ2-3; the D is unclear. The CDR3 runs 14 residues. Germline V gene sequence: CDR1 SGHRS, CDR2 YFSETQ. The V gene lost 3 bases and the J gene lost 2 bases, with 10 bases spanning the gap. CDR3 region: CASSSERPTDTQYF. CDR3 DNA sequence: TGCGCCAGCAGCTCCGAGCGTCCCACAGATACGCAGTATTTT.